Listed below are T cell receptor beta chains from one sample, sequenced in a study of cytomegalovirus exposure and HLA in healthy donors. The assay was immunoSEQ multiplex PCR, and TCRdb's table has in-frame clones only and misses some. The sample consists of under 150,000 clones, around 77% of them appearing once. Sequencing input: PBMCs. All receptors come from a man aged 45-65 years in good health and CMV-seronegative. Both conserved end residues are part of each CDR3. A D gene is named only where the DNA matches it firmly. Clone size, where shown, is once, few, many, or a class for clones that have expanded.

D,J,size,V,DNA,CDR3
-,TRBJ2-1,-,TRBV6-5,TGTGCCAGCAGCAGAACTAGTGGATCCTACAATGAGCAGTTCTTC,CASSRTSGSYNEQFF
TRBD1,TRBJ1-2,-,TRBV5-4,TGTGCCAGCAGCGTACAGGGGGTGGGAAATGGCTACACCTTC,CASSVQGVGNGYTF
TRBD1,TRBJ2-5,-,TRBV9,TGTGCCAGCAGCGCGGGCGCTACAGGGGAAGAGACCCAGTACTTC,CASSAGATGEETQYF
-,TRBJ2-7,-,TRBV2,TGTGCCAGCACCCCGGGCCTCCGCGGGGAGCAGTACTTC,CASTPGLRGEQYF
TRBD1,TRBJ1-5,few,TRBV28,TGTGCCAGCACCCCGGGACAGGGTTATCAGCCCCAGCATTTT,CASTPGQGYQPQHF
TRBD1,TRBJ1-1,-,TRBV28,TGTGCCAGCAGTTCCCCGACAGGGAGAGTCACTGAAGCTTTCTTT,CASSSPTGRVTEAFF
TRBD2,TRBJ2-5,once,TRBV29-1,TGCAGCGTCGTTATAGCGGGGTCAGGGGCCCAGTACTTC,CSVVIAGSGAQYF
-,TRBJ2-3,-,TRBV19,TGTGCCAGTAGCTACGCTCAACAGTCAACCCCGGTTTTT,CASSYAQQSTPVF
TRBD2,TRBJ2-7,-,TRBV2,TGTGCCAGCAGCCCCGGACTAGATGACTGGGTAGGTTCCTACGAGCAGTACTTC,CASSPGLDDWVGSYEQYF
TRBD2,TRBJ2-7,-,TRBV5-1,TGCGCCAGCAGCCCTCAAGGACTAGCGGGCCTCTCCTACGAGCAGTACTTC,CASSPQGLAGLSYEQYF
TRBD2,TRBJ2-5,-,TRBV9,TGTGCCAGCAGCGTAGCGGGCGGGAGGGCCGGGGAGACCCAGTACTTC,CASSVAGGRAGETQYF
-,TRBJ1-3,-,TRBV19,TGTGCCAGTAAAGGGGCAGGGGCGGAAGACTCTGGAAACACCATATATTTT,CASKGAGAEDSGNTIYF
TRBD1,TRBJ2-1,few,TRBV30,TGTGCCTGGAGTGTATTTGGACAGGACAATGAGCAGTTCTTC,CAWSVFGQDNEQFF
TRBD2,TRBJ2-7,-,TRBV6-1,TGTGCCAGCAGTGAAGCGGTGGGACTAGCGGGAGTTCGCCTGGGCGAGCAGTACTTC,CASSEAVGLAGVRLGEQYF
TRBD1,TRBJ2-7,-,TRBV5-1,TGCGCCAGCAGCTCCCGGACAGGGGAATCCTACGAGCAGTACTTC,CASSSRTGESYEQYF
-,TRBJ1-4,once,TRBV28,TGTGCCAGCAGTTTGGACGAGGGTGCAACTAATGAAAAACTGTTTTTT,CASSLDEGATNEKLFF
TRBD1,TRBJ2-5,-,TRBV7-2,TGTGCCAGCAGCTCTACAGGGGGTCGGGGGCAAGAGACCCAGTACTTC,CASSSTGGRGQETQYF
TRBD1,TRBJ2-5,-,TRBV15,TGTGCCACCAGCTCTCCCGGGGCGGACAGGGGGTTGGAGACCCAGTACTTC,CATSSPGADRGLETQYF
TRBD1,TRBJ1-2,-,TRBV11-2,TGTGCCAGCAGCTTAAGTCCCGGACAGGTCGGCTATGGCTACACCTTC,CASSLSPGQVGYGYTF
TRBD1,TRBJ2-1,-,TRBV7-6,TGTGCCAGCAGCTTTGGTCCGGGACAGGGCAATGAGCAGTTCTTC,CASSFGPGQGNEQFF
TRBD2,TRBJ2-1,-,TRBV10-2,TGCGCCAGCAGAACGGGACTAGCGGGCAATGAGCAGTTCTTC,CASRTGLAGNEQFF
TRBD1,TRBJ1-2,-,TRBV30,TGTGCCTGGAACCGACAGGGGGCCCTCGTCTATGGCTACACCTTC,CAWNRQGALVYGYTF
-,TRBJ1-4,-,TRBV28,TGTGCCAGCAGTTTCGGCAGGGGTGATGAAAAACTGTTTTTT,CASSFGRGDEKLFF
TRBD2,TRBJ2-2,-,TRBV9,TGTGCCAGCAGCGTAGCTCCGGGCGGGAGCGGTGACGGGGAGCTGTTTTTT,CASSVAPGGSGDGELFF
TRBD1,TRBJ2-2,-,TRBV7-2,TGTGCCAGCAGCCCACAGGGGTTGAACACCGGGGAGCTGTTTTTT,CASSPQGLNTGELFF
TRBD1,TRBJ1-4,-,TRBV7-2,TGTGCCAGCAGGTCCGGGACAGGGGACGAAAAACTGTTTTTT,CASRSGTGDEKLFF
-,TRBJ1-1,-,TRBV7-3,TGTGCCAGCAGCTTAGGGGGCGAGTCTGAAGCTTTCTTT,CASSLGGESEAFF
-,TRBJ1-4,-,TRBV11-2,TGTGCCAGCAGCTTAAAAAGACCAGGGACTGCAACTAATGAAAAACTGTTTTTT,CASSLKRPGTATNEKLFF
TRBD1,TRBJ2-4,-,TRBV25-1,TGTGCCAGCAGTGGAACCGGGACAGGGAAGCACATTCAGTACTTC,CASSGTGTGKHIQYF
-,TRBJ1-5,-,TRBV10-1,TGCGCCAGCAGTGTTCTCGCCAGTCTCAATCAGCCCCAGCATTTT,CASSVLASLNQPQHF
TRBD1,TRBJ2-3,few,TRBV6-6,TGTGCCAGCAGTACCGGGACAGGGTTCTCCAGCGGGTATTTT,CASSTGTGFSSGYF
TRBD1,TRBJ2-4,-,TRBV5-4,TGTGCCAGCAGTTCTCCAGGACAGGAGAGAAACATTCAGTACTTC,CASSSPGQERNIQYF
TRBD1,TRBJ2-3,-,TRBV4-3,TGCGCCAGCAGCCAAGGACAGGGGTTTGATACAGATACGCAGTATTTT,CASSQGQGFDTDTQYF
-,TRBJ1-2,-,TRBV6-1,TGTGCCAGCAGTGCGACAGCCTATGGCTACACCTTC,CASSATAYGYTF
TRBD1,TRBJ2-5,-,TRBV10-3,TGTGCCATTGCACAGGGGGAAGAGGAGACCCAGTACTTC,CAIAQGEEETQYF
-,TRBJ1-1,-,TRBV5-1,TGCGCCAGCAGCCGTACAGGGAACACTGAAGCTTTCTTT,CASSRTGNTEAFF
TRBD2,TRBJ2-7,-,TRBV7-2,TGTGCCAGCAGCTTGGCCCGGACTAGCCCCTCCTACGAGCAGTACTTC,CASSLARTSPSYEQYF
-,TRBJ1-1,-,TRBV2,TGTGCCAGCCTAGGACAGCAAGAAGCTTTCTTT,CASLGQQEAFF
TRBD2,TRBJ2-7,-,TRBV9,TGTGCCAGCAGCGTAGGGAGCGGGAGCTCCTACGAGCAGTACTTC,CASSVGSGSSYEQYF
-,TRBJ2-3,-,TRBV9,TGTGCCAGCAGCGTTGGGACTCGTCCCACAGATACGCAGTATTTT,CASSVGTRPTDTQYF
TRBD2,TRBJ2-7,-,TRBV5-1,TGCGCCAGCAGCCGGACTAGCGGGACCACGAACTCCTACGAGCAGTACTTC,CASSRTSGTTNSYEQYF
TRBD2,TRBJ2-7,-,TRBV29-1,TGCAGCGTTGGGGGCGGGAGCTCCTACGAGCAGTACTTC,CSVGGGSSYEQYF
TRBD2,TRBJ2-2,-,TRBV6-1,TGTGCCACCGTTCCGGGACTAGCGGCCACCGGGGAGCTGTTTTTT,CATVPGLAATGELFF
TRBD1,TRBJ1-1,-,TRBV7-9,TGTGCCAGCAGCCAACAGGGGTTCGGGGCTGAAGCTTTCTTT,CASSQQGFGAEAFF
TRBD1,TRBJ1-1,few,TRBV28,TGTGCCAGCCGGACAGGGCTGCTGGACACTGAAGCTTTCTTT,CASRTGLLDTEAFF
TRBD1,TRBJ2-7,few,TRBV4-1,TGCGCCAGCAGCGAGGGGACAGGGAATTACGAGCAGTACTTC,CASSEGTGNYEQYF
-,TRBJ1-2,-,TRBV6-5,TGTGCCAGCAGCCCCGGTGCCTCACATGGCTACACCTTC,CASSPGASHGYTF
-,TRBJ2-5,-,TRBV5-4,TGTGCCAGCAGCTCCACAGGGATTTCGGCGGAGACCCAGTACTTC,CASSSTGISAETQYF
-,TRBJ2-2,-,TRBV5-1,TGCGCCAGCAGCTTAGGCAGAGGTGATGGGGAGCTGTTTTTT,CASSLGRGDGELFF
TRBD2,TRBJ2-1,-,TRBV7-8,TGTGCCAGCAGCATAGAGGGACTAGCGGGAGTGAATGAGCAGTTCTTC,CASSIEGLAGVNEQFF
-,TRBJ2-7,-,TRBV6-5,TGTGCCTGCGGCAGATCCTACGAGCAGTACTTC,CACGRSYEQYF
TRBD2,TRBJ2-1,-,TRBV19,TGTGCCAGTAGTTACGGGACTAGCGGGACTTTCTACAATGAGCAGTTCTTC,CASSYGTSGTFYNEQFF
-,TRBJ1-1,-,TRBV4-2,TGTGCCAGCAGCCAAGAGGGAGGTACTCTCTCTGAAGCTTTCTTT,CASSQEGGTLSEAFF
-,TRBJ2-7,-,TRBV2,TGTGCCAGCAGTGGAGGGCCCGGGTACGAGCAGTACTTC,CASSGGPGYEQYF
-,TRBJ2-2,-,TRBV28,TGTGCCAGCAGTCCAACAGAAATCACCGGGGAGCTGTTTTTT,CASSPTEITGELFF
TRBD1,TRBJ1-2,many,TRBV6-5,TGTGCCAGCGGGACAGATTACTATGGCTACACCTTC,CASGTDYYGYTF
TRBD2,TRBJ2-5,-,TRBV27,TGTGCCAGCAGCCTCGAACTAGCGGGGGAGCAGTACTTC,CASSLELAGEQYF
-,TRBJ2-6,-,TRBV28,TGTGCCAGCAGTCGTGAGGGGGCCAACGTCCTGACTTTC,CASSREGANVLTF
TRBD1,TRBJ2-7,few,TRBV5-1,TGCGCCAGCAGCCCATCGGGACAGGGCCTGGGGGAGCAGTACTTC,CASSPSGQGLGEQYF